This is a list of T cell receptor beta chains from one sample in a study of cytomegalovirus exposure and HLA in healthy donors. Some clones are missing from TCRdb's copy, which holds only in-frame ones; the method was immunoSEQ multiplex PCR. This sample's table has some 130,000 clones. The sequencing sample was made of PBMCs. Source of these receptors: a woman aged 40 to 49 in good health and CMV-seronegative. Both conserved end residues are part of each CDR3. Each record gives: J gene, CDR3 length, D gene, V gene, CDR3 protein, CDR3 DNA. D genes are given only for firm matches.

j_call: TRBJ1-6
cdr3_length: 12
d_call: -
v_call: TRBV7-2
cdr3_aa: CASRGPGSPLHF
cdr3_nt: TGTGCCAGCCGGGGTCCCGGATCACCCCTCCACTTT

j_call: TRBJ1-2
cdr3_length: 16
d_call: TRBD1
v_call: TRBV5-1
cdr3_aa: CASRKGQGAMDYGYTF
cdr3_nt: TGCGCCAGCAGGAAGGGACAGGGGGCCATGGACTATGGCTACACCTTC

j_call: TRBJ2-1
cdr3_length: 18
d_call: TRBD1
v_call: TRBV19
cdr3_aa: CASTLSGTGFESYNEQFF
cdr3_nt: TGTGCCAGTACCCTATCGGGGACAGGCTTCGAATCATACAATGAGCAGTTCTTC

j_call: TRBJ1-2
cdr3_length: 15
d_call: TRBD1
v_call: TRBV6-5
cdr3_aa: CASRETGVAGYGYTF
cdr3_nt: TGTGCCAGCAGAGAGACAGGGGTGGCAGGCTATGGCTACACCTTC

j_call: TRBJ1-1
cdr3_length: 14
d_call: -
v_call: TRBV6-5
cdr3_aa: CASRLGQLNTEAFF
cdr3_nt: TGTGCCAGCAGGTTGGGACAACTGAACACTGAAGCTTTCTTT

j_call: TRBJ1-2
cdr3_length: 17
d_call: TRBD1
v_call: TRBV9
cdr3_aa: CASSVAYRGAGDYGYTF
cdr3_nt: TGTGCCAGCAGCGTAGCGTACAGGGGAGCGGGGGACTATGGCTACACCTTC

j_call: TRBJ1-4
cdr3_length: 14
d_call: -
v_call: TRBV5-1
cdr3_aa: CASSLSGQPEKLFF
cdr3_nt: TGCGCCAGCAGCCTATCAGGACAGCCGGAAAAACTGTTTTTT

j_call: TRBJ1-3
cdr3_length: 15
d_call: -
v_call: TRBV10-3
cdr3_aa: CAISERQSSGNTIYF
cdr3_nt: TGTGCCATCAGTGAACGACAATCCAGCGGCAACACCATATATTTT

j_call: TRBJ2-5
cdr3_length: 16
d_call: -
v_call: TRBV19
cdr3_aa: CASTRSRTSAGETQYF
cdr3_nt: TGTGCCAGTACTCGCTCTAGGACATCCGCGGGGGAGACCCAGTACTTC

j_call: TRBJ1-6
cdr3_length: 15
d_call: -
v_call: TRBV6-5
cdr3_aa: CASSYSGQNNSPLHF
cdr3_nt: TGTGCCAGCAGTTACTCAGGACAGAATAATTCACCCCTCCACTTT

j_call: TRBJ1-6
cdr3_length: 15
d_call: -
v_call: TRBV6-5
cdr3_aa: CASCRGNSYNSPLHF
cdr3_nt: TGTGCCAGCTGTCGGGGAAACTCCTATAATTCACCCCTCCACTTT

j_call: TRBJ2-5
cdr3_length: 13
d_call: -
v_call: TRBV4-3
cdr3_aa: CASSGDYQETQYF
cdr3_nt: TGCGCCAGCAGTGGGGACTACCAAGAGACCCAGTACTTC

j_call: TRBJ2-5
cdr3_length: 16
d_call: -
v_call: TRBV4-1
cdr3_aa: CASSQVAAGGSQTQYF
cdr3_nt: TGCGCCAGCAGCCAAGTTGCAGCAGGGGGGAGCCAGACCCAGTACTTC

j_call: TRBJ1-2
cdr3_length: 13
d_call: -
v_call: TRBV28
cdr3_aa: CASSLGGVYGYTF
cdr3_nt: TGTGCCAGCAGTTTAGGAGGGGTCTATGGCTACACCTTC

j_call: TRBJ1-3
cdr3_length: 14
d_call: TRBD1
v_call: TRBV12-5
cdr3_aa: CASGFDDRENTIYF
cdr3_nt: TGTGCTAGTGGTTTCGATGACAGGGAGAACACCATATATTTT

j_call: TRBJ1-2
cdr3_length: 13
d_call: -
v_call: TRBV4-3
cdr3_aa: CASSPAGARGYTF
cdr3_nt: TGCGCCAGCAGCCCCGCGGGGGCGAGGGGCTACACCTTC

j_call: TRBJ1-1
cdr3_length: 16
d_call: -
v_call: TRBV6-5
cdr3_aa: CASSYSIARANTEAFF
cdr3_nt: TGTGCCAGCAGTTACTCGATCGCCAGGGCGAACACTGAAGCTTTCTTT

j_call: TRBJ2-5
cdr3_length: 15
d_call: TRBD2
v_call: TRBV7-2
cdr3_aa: CASSLERGRWETQYF
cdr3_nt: TGTGCCAGCAGCTTAGAACGCGGGAGGTGGGAGACCCAGTACTTC

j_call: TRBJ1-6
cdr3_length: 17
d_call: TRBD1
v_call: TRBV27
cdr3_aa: CASSFSTGTGGNSPLHF
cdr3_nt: TGTGCCAGCAGTTTTTCCACCGGGACAGGGGGGAATTCACCCCTCCACTTT

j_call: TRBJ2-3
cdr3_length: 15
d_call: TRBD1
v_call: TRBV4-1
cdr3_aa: CASSQGDRVLGTQYF
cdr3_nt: TGCGCCAGCAGCCAAGGGGACAGGGTGCTCGGTACGCAGTATTTT

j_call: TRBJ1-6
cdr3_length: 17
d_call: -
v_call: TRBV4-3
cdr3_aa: CASSQDVQVPGNSPLHF
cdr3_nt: TGCGCCAGCAGCCAAGATGTCCAGGTTCCAGGGAATTCACCCCTCCACTTT

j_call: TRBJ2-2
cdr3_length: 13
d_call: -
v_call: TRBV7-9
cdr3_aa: CASSLSGPGELFF
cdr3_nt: TGTGCCAGCAGCTTATCTGGCCCCGGGGAGCTGTTTTTT

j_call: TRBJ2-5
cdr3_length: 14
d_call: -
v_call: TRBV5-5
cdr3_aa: CASRSRVKQETQYF
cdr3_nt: TGTGCCAGCAGGTCACGCGTGAAACAAGAGACCCAGTACTTC

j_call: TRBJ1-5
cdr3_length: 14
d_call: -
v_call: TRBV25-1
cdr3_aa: CASSLGGLNQPQHF
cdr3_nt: TGTGCCAGCAGTCTTGGAGGGCTTAATCAGCCCCAGCATTTT

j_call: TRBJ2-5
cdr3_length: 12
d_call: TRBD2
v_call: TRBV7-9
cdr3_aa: CASGRVQETQYF
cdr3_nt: TGTGCCAGCGGGAGGGTCCAAGAGACCCAGTACTTC

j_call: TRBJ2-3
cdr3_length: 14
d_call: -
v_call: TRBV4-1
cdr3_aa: CASSPGLLGDTQYF
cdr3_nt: TGCGCCAGCAGCCCGGGACTCCTGGGCGATACGCAGTATTTT

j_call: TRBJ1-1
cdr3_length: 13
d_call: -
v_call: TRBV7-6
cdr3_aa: CASSGTLNTEAFF
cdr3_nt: TGTGCCAGCTCAGGAACCCTGAACACTGAAGCTTTCTTT

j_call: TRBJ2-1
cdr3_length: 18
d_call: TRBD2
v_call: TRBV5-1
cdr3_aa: CASSLPKSSGGASNEQFF
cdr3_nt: TGCGCCAGCAGCCTACCAAAATCTAGCGGGGGGGCCTCAAATGAGCAGTTCTTC

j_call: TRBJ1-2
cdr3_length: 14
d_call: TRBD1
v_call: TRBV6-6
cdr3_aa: CASSSGQAPTGYTF
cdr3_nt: TGTGCCAGCAGCTCCGGACAGGCCCCGACTGGCTACACCTTC

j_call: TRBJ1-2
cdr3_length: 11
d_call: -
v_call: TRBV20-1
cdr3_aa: CSARYNYGYTF
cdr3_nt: TGCAGTGCTAGATATAACTATGGCTACACCTTC

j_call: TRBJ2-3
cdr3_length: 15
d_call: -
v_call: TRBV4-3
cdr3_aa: CASSQDWGLADTQYF
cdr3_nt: TGCGCCAGCAGCCAAGATTGGGGACTGGCAGATACGCAGTATTTT

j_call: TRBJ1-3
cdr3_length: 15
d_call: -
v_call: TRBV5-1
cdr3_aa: CASSLAFTSGNTIYF
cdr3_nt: TGCGCCAGCAGCTTGGCCTTTACTTCTGGAAACACCATATATTTT

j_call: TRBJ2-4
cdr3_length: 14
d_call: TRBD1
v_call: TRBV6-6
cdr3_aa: CASRTGTGGNIQYF
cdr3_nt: TGTGCCAGCAGAACCGGGACAGGGGGCAACATTCAGTACTTC

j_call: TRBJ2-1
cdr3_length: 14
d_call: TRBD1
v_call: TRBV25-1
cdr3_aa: CASTRQGNLHEQFF
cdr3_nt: TGTGCCAGCACCAGACAGGGAAACTTACATGAGCAGTTCTTC

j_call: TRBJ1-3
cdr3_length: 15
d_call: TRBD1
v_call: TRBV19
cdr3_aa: CASKRTGANGNTIYF
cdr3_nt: TGTGCCAGTAAAAGGACAGGGGCAAATGGAAACACCATATATTTT

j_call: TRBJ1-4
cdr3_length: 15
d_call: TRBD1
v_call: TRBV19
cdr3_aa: CASIKQGAAGEKLFF
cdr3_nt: TGTGCCAGTATCAAACAGGGGGCTGCTGGTGAAAAACTGTTTTTT

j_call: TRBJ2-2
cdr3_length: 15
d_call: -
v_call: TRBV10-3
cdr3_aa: CAISESSDLAGELFF
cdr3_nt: TGTGCCATCAGTGAGTCCTCGGATCTAGCCGGGGAGCTGTTTTTT

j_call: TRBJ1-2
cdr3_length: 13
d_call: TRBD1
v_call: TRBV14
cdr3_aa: CASSLTGGSGYTF
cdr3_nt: TGTGCCAGCAGCCTGACAGGGGGATCAGGCTACACCTTC

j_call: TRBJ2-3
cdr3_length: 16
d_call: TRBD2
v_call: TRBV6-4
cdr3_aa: CASSSASGGAADTQYF
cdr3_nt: TGTGCCAGCAGCTCTGCTAGCGGGGGGGCCGCAGATACGCAGTATTTT

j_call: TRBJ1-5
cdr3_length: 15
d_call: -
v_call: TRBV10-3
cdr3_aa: CAISGQEDSNQPQHF
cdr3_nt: TGTGCCATCAGTGGGCAGGAAGATAGCAATCAGCCCCAGCATTTT

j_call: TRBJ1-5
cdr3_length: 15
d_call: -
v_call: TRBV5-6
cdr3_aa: CASSLGVVRNQPQHF
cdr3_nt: TGTGCCAGCAGCTTGGGTGTGGTTCGGAATCAGCCCCAGCATTTT